This TCR beta chain was recorded in a study of blood T cell repertoires in COVID-19. Measured with immunoSEQ multiplex PCR; TCRdb has only the in-frame clones, and not every one. The table includes about 110,000 clones, about two thirds detected once. CDR1 and CDR2 (germline): SGHTA, FQGNSA. The CDR3 is made up of 14 amino acids. J was trimmed by 6 bases and V by 4 bases; bases with no gene match: 9. The material sequenced was peripheral blood. The source of this sequence is a woman aged 40 to 50 with acute or convalescent COVID-19. The chain joins TRBV7-2 to TRBJ2-7, with 7 bases that match TRBD1. CDR3 sequence reads: CASSSGGQWGEQYF. CDR3 DNA sequence: TGTGCCAGCAGCTCAGGGGGACAGTGGGGCGAGCAGTACTTC.